Listed below are T cell receptor beta chains from one sample, sequenced in a study of a mutant IDH1 vaccine in newly diagnosed glioma. Some clones are missing from TCRdb's copy, which holds only in-frame ones; the method was immunoSEQ multiplex PCR. The profile covers about 88,000 clones, with about 80% appearing a single time and nearly 5.5% taken by the ten largest. This specimen was PBMCs, taken from a glioma patient treated with radiotherapy, temozolomide or both. Every receptor here comes from a man in his forties or fifties with glioma. Some clones in this sample may be carry-over from other donors' samples. CDR3s include the opening cysteine and the closing phenylalanine or tryptophan. D genes are given only for firm matches. Rows may omit the clone size; those that give it use once, few, many or a size class.

TGTGCCAGCAGCTTCTTAGTGGGGGCGAGCACTGAAGCTTTCTTT | CASSFLVGASTEAFF | TRBJ1-1 | TRBV7-9 | few | .
TGTGCCAGCAGTGAACTGGCGGGGGCGCCTGACTATGGCTACACCTTC | CASSELAGAPDYGYTF | TRBJ1-2 | TRBV6-1 | many | .
TGTGCCAGCAGCTTGTTGCCGGGACAGGGGAAATTTTATAGCAATCAGCCCCAGCATTTT | CASSLLPGQGKFYSNQPQHF | TRBJ1-5 | TRBV5-8 | . | TRBD1
TGTGCCAGCAGCTTAGTAATGATCGGGGAGCTGTTTTTT | CASSLVMIGELFF | TRBJ2-2 | TRBV7-9 | . | .
TGTGCCAGTAGTTTCGGGGACACTGAAGCTTTCTTT | CASSFGDTEAFF | TRBJ1-1 | TRBV19 | . | .
TGTGCCAGCCGAAAGGGGACGGGGGGCGGGCCGGGCTACACCTTC | CASRKGTGGGPGYTF | TRBJ1-2 | TRBV6-5 | . | .
TGTGCCAGCAGCTTCGGGACAGGGCCGAATCAGCCCCAGCATTTT | CASSFGTGPNQPQHF | TRBJ1-5 | TRBV7-9 | . | TRBD1
TGTGCCAGCAGTTACTCGGCCCGGGGGAATGAGCAGTTCTTC | CASSYSARGNEQFF | TRBJ2-1 | TRBV6-5 | . | .
TGTGCCTGGAGTTTTGGACAGGGCCTACACGGGGAGCTGTTTTTT | CAWSFGQGLHGELFF | TRBJ2-2 | TRBV30 | . | TRBD1
TGTGCCAGCAGCACCGGACAGGGGAGGACTGAAGCTTTCTTT | CASSTGQGRTEAFF | TRBJ1-1 | TRBV6-6 | . | TRBD1
TGTGCCAGCAGCTCCGGGGGGGGTTTGCGAACTAATGAAAAACTGTTTTTT | CASSSGGGLRTNEKLFF | TRBJ1-4 | TRBV7-8 | . | .
TGTGCCAGCTCACCACCGGGACATGGCAATCAGCCCCAGCATTTT | CASSPPGHGNQPQHF | TRBJ1-5 | TRBV18 | . | .
TGTGCCTGGAGTCCCGGTTGGGCAGGGTATGAAAAACTGTTTTTT | CAWSPGWAGYEKLFF | TRBJ1-4 | TRBV30 | . | .
TGCGCCAGCAGCCTACTACTTCCGGGACAGGGGGCGTTCGAGCAGTACTTC | CASSLLLPGQGAFEQYF | TRBJ2-7 | TRBV4-1 | few | TRBD1
TGTGCCAGCAGGGGGCTAGCGGGGGGGCGACAAGAGACCCAGTACTTC | CASRGLAGGRQETQYF | TRBJ2-5 | TRBV27 | . | TRBD2
TGTGCCAGCTCACCACCCGCTGGATCATACGAGCAGTACTTC | CASSPPAGSYEQYF | TRBJ2-7 | TRBV18 | . | .
TGTGCCAGCAGCGCGGGACAGAAAGATACGCAGTATTTT | CASSAGQKDTQYF | TRBJ2-3 | TRBV5-6 | . | .
TGCGCCAGCAGCCAATCGCAGGCTAGCAATCAGCCCCAGCATTTT | CASSQSQASNQPQHF | TRBJ1-5 | TRBV4-1 | . | .
TGCGCCAGCAGCATGACAGGGCCCAAGCAGCCCCAGCATTTT | CASSMTGPKQPQHF | TRBJ1-5 | TRBV4-1 | . | TRBD1
TGTGCCAGCACCACTAGCGGGGGGGGAACGCAGTATTTT | CASTTSGGGTQYF | TRBJ2-3 | TRBV27 | few | TRBD2
TGCGCCAGCAGCTTGGTACAGGCAGGAACTGAAGCTTTCTTT | CASSLVQAGTEAFF | TRBJ1-1 | TRBV5-1 | . | .
TGTGCCAGCAGTACCAATTTGGGACAGGGAGCCGGGGAGCTGTTTTTT | CASSTNLGQGAGELFF | TRBJ2-2 | TRBV25-1 | . | TRBD1
TGTGCCACCCGCGGGGGGTTTATGGAGAACACTGAAGCTTTCTTT | CATRGGFMENTEAFF | TRBJ1-1 | TRBV25-1 | . | .
TGTGCCAGCAGTTGGGCGGACGGACGAGGTGAAAAACTGTTTTTT | CASSWADGRGEKLFF | TRBJ1-4 | TRBV27 | . | .
TGTGCCAGCAGCCCCTCTCAGGCATTACGGAATCAGCCCCAGCATTTT | CASSPSQALRNQPQHF | TRBJ1-5 | TRBV5-8 | . | .
TGTGCCTGGGCCCCTGGGAGCAGCTTAAGCAATCAGCCCCAGCATTTT | CAWAPGSSLSNQPQHF | TRBJ1-5 | TRBV30 | . | .
TGTGCCAGTAGTATGGCCCCGGGGCTCCACGAGCAGTACTTC | CASSMAPGLHEQYF | TRBJ2-7 | TRBV19 | few | .
TGTGCCAGTAGTAAGGCTTTAGGACTAGCGGGACTGTTTTTT | CASSKALGLAGLFF | TRBJ2-2 | TRBV19 | . | TRBD2
TGCGCCAGCAGCCCTAGCGAATGGCTATCTAAGCCTCTGCAGCTGTGCTCCTATAATTCACCCCTCCACTTT | CASSPSEWLSKPLQLCSYNSPLHF | TRBJ1-6 | TRBV5-1 | large | .
TGTGCCAGCAGCTCGGGGGAGCCCGATGGCTACACCTTC | CASSSGEPDGYTF | TRBJ1-2 | TRBV7-9 | few | .